The clone carrying this T cell receptor (beta chain) occurred a few times. Its antigen remains unidentified. The data are from a study of human T cells and chemical hapten exposure. The study, taken as a whole, reports: TCRs at high frequency, those above 1 in 1000, did not change with DPC sensitization.

Per the original data handling: Between about 20,000 and 750,000 TCRs appeared in each sample, and the median stood at roughly 100,000. TCRdb re-derived calls from the RACE reads in MiXCR, one entry per CDR3 protein. These V and J calls originate from TCRdb's pipeline instead of the authors' own analysis. The table has tens of thousands of distinct CDR3 sequences, more than 8% seen once. The CDR3 extends over 11 amino acids. CDR1 and CDR2 (germline): SNHLY, FYNNEI. Deletions cut 4 bases from V and 8 bases from J, with 8 bases between. Documented time point: patch test 3, about 24 weeks after DPC sensitization. Treatment meaning: therapeutic diphenylcyclopropenone sensitization with weekly scalp DPC. Unfractionated whole blood was the source from which total RNA was extracted. The study enrolled 18 to 70-year-old alopecia patients suitable for DPC.

The TCR comes from a man over 45 with alopecia areata. Some clones in this sample may be carry-over from other donors' samples. The input for sequencing was whole blood, taken in connection with sensitization to the hapten diphenylcyclopropenone (DPC). The rearrangement joins TRBV2 to TRBJ1-2; D gene unclear. In DNA, the CDR3 is TGTGCCAGCAGTGCGGACCTAGGCTACACCTTC. This codes for CASSADLGYTF.